The rows below give T cell receptor beta chains drawn from one sample of a study of beta chain features in type 1 diabetes. Repertoires were generated with immunoSEQ multiplex PCR, while TCRdb's copy carries only in-frame clones and drops some. The top ten clones hold about 0.017% of a sample with some 290,000 clones, roughly an eighth of them seen once. The source material was naive CD4+ T cells from blood. These TCRs come from a man aged 25 to 40 with type 1 diabetes. The CDR3 runs from the conserved cysteine through the conserved F or W. A D gene is named only where the DNA matches it firmly. Rows give clone size only sometimes, using once, few, many, or a class for an expanded clone.

V	D	length	size	J	DNA	CDR3
TRBV10-3	NA	12	NA	TRBJ2-2	TGTGCCATCGGCGGGAACACCGGGGAGCTGTTTTTT	CAIGGNTGELFF
TRBV9	TRBD2	14	few	TRBJ2-2	TGTGCCAGCAGCGTAGGGGAGGGAGCCGGGGAGCTGTTTTTT	CASSVGEGAGELFF
TRBV28	TRBD2	16	NA	TRBJ2-1	TGTGCCAGCAGTTTATTGAGCGGGAGCTCCTACAATGAGCAGTTCTTC	CASSLLSGSSYNEQFF
TRBV7-3	TRBD2	15	few	TRBJ2-7	TGTGCCAGCAGCTTACGAGCGGGAGGGACCTACGAGCAGTACTTC	CASSLRAGGTYEQYF
TRBV18	TRBD1	15	few	TRBJ1-2	TGTGCCAGCTCACCACCGCCGACAGGGGACTATGGCTACACCTTC	CASSPPPTGDYGYTF
TRBV4-1	TRBD2	16	NA	TRBJ2-7	TGCGCCAGCAGCCAAGGCAGACTAGCGGGAGGTTACGAGCAGTACTTC	CASSQGRLAGGYEQYF
TRBV28	NA	15	NA	TRBJ2-1	TGTGCCAGCAGTTTGGGCGGGATGACAATCGATGAGCAGTTCTTC	CASSLGGMTIDEQFF
TRBV9	TRBD1	15	NA	TRBJ2-1	TGTGCCAGCAGCGTAGAAGGGACAGGGTCCAATGAGCAGTTCTTC	CASSVEGTGSNEQFF
TRBV18	NA	13	few	TRBJ2-3	TGTGCCAGCGAACAGGGTAACACAGATACGCAGTATTTT	CASEQGNTDTQYF
TRBV15	NA	12	few	TRBJ1-1	TGTGCCACCAGCAGAGACGGGATCGAAGCTTTCTTT	CATSRDGIEAFF
TRBV14	TRBD1	19	few	TRBJ1-2	TGTGCCAGCAGCCAATGGCGGAGTCAAGTACAGGGGGCCGACTATGGCTACACCTTC	CASSQWRSQVQGADYGYTF
TRBV4-1	TRBD1	15	few	TRBJ2-3	TGCGCCAGCAGCCTCCCGGGACAGGGAACAGATACGCAGTATTTT	CASSLPGQGTDTQYF
TRBV21-1	NA	15	NA	TRBJ2-1	TGTGCCAGCATATCTAGCGGGAGGGCCTACAATGAGCAGTTCTTC	CASISSGRAYNEQFF
TRBV7-2	TRBD2	17	few	TRBJ2-1	TGTGCCAGCAGCCCGAGGACTAGCGGGAGGCTGTACAATGAGCAGTTCTTC	CASSPRTSGRLYNEQFF
TRBV28	TRBD1	17	NA	TRBJ1-5	TGTGCCAGCAGCCTGACAGGGATCGGGTATAGCAATCAGCCCCAGCATTTT	CASSLTGIGYSNQPQHF
TRBV5-1	NA	13	NA	TRBJ2-7	TGCGCCAGCAGCTCTGGACAGCTCTACGAGCAGTACTTC	CASSSGQLYEQYF
TRBV28	NA	15	NA	TRBJ1-5	TGTGCCAGCAGTCCCCACCAAACGGGTTATCAGCCCCAGCATTTT	CASSPHQTGYQPQHF
TRBV27	TRBD1	14	NA	TRBJ1-2	TGTGCCAGCAGTTCCTTAGACAGGGTCGCTGGCTACACCTTC	CASSSLDRVAGYTF
TRBV11-2	TRBD2	14	NA	TRBJ2-7	TGTGCCAGCAGCGTGGGACTAGCCAACTACGAGCAGTACTTC	CASSVGLANYEQYF
TRBV7-9	NA	15	NA	TRBJ2-7	TGTGCCAGCAGCTTAGGCCAGGGGAGTTCCTACGAGCAGTACTTC	CASSLGQGSSYEQYF
TRBV7-9	NA	12	NA	TRBJ2-5	TGTGCCAGCGCCTCATCCGGAGAGACCCAGTACTTC	CASASSGETQYF
TRBV28	TRBD1	15	NA	TRBJ2-7	TGTGCCAGCAATCCCTCCGGGACAGGACAATCCGAGCAGTACTTC	CASNPSGTGQSEQYF
TRBV11-2	NA	13	NA	TRBJ2-5	TGTGCCAGCAGTTCGACAGTCCAAGAGACCCAGTACTTC	CASSSTVQETQYF
TRBV7-9	NA	12	NA	TRBJ2-7	TGTGCCAGCAGCTCTCGCCAGGGAGAGCAGTACTTC	CASSSRQGEQYF
TRBV30	NA	13	NA	TRBJ2-3	TGTGCCCTCCGAGTGCGGGGTGCAGATACGCAGTATTTT	CALRVRGADTQYF
TRBV27	NA	16	few	TRBJ1-1	TGTGCCAGCACTACCCGAGGTCGCGGGTTGAACACTGAAGCTTTCTTT	CASTTRGRGLNTEAFF
TRBV5-1	NA	16	NA	TRBJ2-6	TGCGCCAGCAGCGGCCGAAACAGGGCTGGGGCCAACGTCCTGACTTTC	CASSGRNRAGANVLTF
TRBV18	NA	19	NA	TRBJ1-2	TGTGCCAGCTCAGCCCTTGGGGGGGACACTCTATCCGCAAATTATGGCTACACCTTC	CASSALGGDTLSANYGYTF
TRBV5-4	TRBD2	16	NA	TRBJ2-3	TGTGCCAGCACTACGGGACTAGCGGCCGGCACAGATACGCAGTATTTT	CASTTGLAAGTDTQYF
TRBV2	TRBD1	15	few	TRBJ2-5	TGTGCCAGCAGTGAAGCGCGGCAGGGGGTAAAGACCCAGTACTTC	CASSEARQGVKTQYF
TRBV28	TRBD1	13	NA	TRBJ2-3	TGTGCCAGCAGTTTAGTTGGGACAGGGGTTCGGTATTTT	CASSLVGTGVRYF
TRBV23-1	NA	16	NA	TRBJ1-5	TGCGCCAGCAGTCAAGTCTCAATGGGCAGCAGCCAGCCCCAGCATTTT	CASSQVSMGSSQPQHF
TRBV19	NA	11	few	TRBJ2-5	TGTGCCAGTAGTATCTCAGAGACCCAGTACTTC	CASSISETQYF
TRBV7-2	NA	14	NA	TRBJ1-1	TGTGCCAGCAGCTTAGCCTGGGGGGGCACTGAAGCTTTCTTT	CASSLAWGGTEAFF
TRBV5-1	NA	16	NA	TRBJ2-2	TGCGCCAGCAGCTTGCCCTCTTCAGGGAACACCGGGGAGCTGTTTTTT	CASSLPSSGNTGELFF
TRBV11-2	TRBD2	16	NA	TRBJ2-1	TGTGCCAGCAGCATGGGACTAGCGGGAGGATACAATGAGCAGTTCTTC	CASSMGLAGGYNEQFF
TRBV7-3	TRBD2	14	few	TRBJ2-3	TGTGCCAGCAAGGCGGGAGGAAGCACAGATACGCAGTATTTT	CASKAGGSTDTQYF
TRBV29-1	TRBD1	13	few	TRBJ2-7	TGCAGCGTACCCGGGACAGAGACCTACGAGCAGTACTTC	CSVPGTETYEQYF
TRBV5-1	NA	15	few	TRBJ2-7	TGCGCCAGCAGCTTGGAGGGGTTGGCCTCCTACGAGCAGTACTTC	CASSLEGLASYEQYF
TRBV7-9	NA	15	NA	TRBJ2-5	TGTGCCAGCAGCATTTGGGGTAGCGGACACGGGGAGCAGTACTTC	CASSIWGSGHGEQYF
TRBV2	NA	13	few	TRBJ1-1	TGTGCCAGCCTGCCGGGGGGTCGCACTGAAGCTTTCTTT	CASLPGGRTEAFF